This T cell receptor (beta chain) was found in a study of cytomegalovirus exposure and HLA in healthy donors. Study background: Within an early data release were roughly 83 million unique TCRs drawn from HLA-typed donors.

Study-wide results and caveats: Reports showed the classifier diagnosing cytomegalovirus status with high specificity and sensitivity. Donors belonging to an Asian-associated ancestry cluster reportedly showed fewer N-insertions in productive TCRs than the approximately 670-donor mean, according to what a later analysis found. Specificity for CMV antigens was confirmed in vitro for a few of the CMV-associated chains.

The study ran its PCR with 60 Vbeta and 13 Jbeta primers. Data came from immunoSEQ multiplex PCR; TCRdb stores just in-frame clones and leaves some out. The sample yields tens of thousands of clones, approximately 81% seen once. Germline V gives CDR1 LNHDA, CDR2 SQIVND (reference sequence). The ends lost 5 bases at V and 4 bases at J; junction bases unmatched: 9. This CDR3 has 15 amino acids. As for this clone: What it binds is not known.

Material: PBMCs. This clonotype was sampled from a woman in her twenties or thirties in good health and CMV-seronegative. V is TRBV19 and J is TRBJ2-7; the match to TRBD1 covers 9 bases. The CDR3 bases are TGTGCCAGTAGTCCCGGGACAGGGTACAGTTACGAGCAGTACTTC. This translates into CASSPGTGYSYEQYF.